The next 14 T cell receptor beta chains were all read from a single sample in a study of T cell repertoires in cytomegalovirus infection. TCRdb re-called the reads through MiXCR, storing one row per CDR3 protein. There are more than 150,000 distinct CDR3 sequences in the sample; about 20% occur only once, and just under 3% lies in the top ten. The sample comprised PBMCs. Receptor source: a human donor in good health (CMV status not recorded). Some clones in this sample may be carry-over from other donors' samples.

Ten or more counts support this clonotype. The rearrangement joins TRBV7-3 to TRBJ2-3; D remains ambiguous. V was clipped by 5 bases and J by 5 bases, with 11 bases between them. Looked up from germline, CDR1 is SGHTA and CDR2 is FQGTGA. CDR3 length: 13 amino acids. CDR3 region: CASSPLPGDTQYF. CDR3 nucleotides: TGTGCCAGCAGCCCTTTACCCGGAGATACGCAGTATTTT.

The chain uses TRBV28 and TRBJ2-7; no clear D. V dropped 5 bases and J dropped 3 bases, with 5 bases sitting between them. The germline V gene has CDR1 MDHEN and CDR2 SYDVKM. The CDR3 extends over 11 amino acids. The CDR3 DNA reads TGTGCCAGCAGTCCACACTACGAGCAGTACTTC. It specifies CASSPHYEQYF.

The V call is TRBV29-1, the J call TRBJ2-1, with D perhaps TRBD2 (5 bases). V was shortened by 8 bases and J by 0 bases, with 14 bases between the two germline ends. The CDR3 totals 14 residues. Germline V gene sequence: CDR1 SQVTM, CDR2 ANQGSEA. CDR3 sequence reads: CSMWRVSSYNEQFF. In DNA form, the CDR3 reads TGCAGCATGTGGCGGGTAAGCTCCTACAATGAGCAGTTCTTC.

This clonotype was found a few times. In DNA, the CDR3 is TGTGCCAGCAGCCGATCCAGGGGAGGAACTGAAGCTTTCTTT. This codes for CASSRSRGGTEAFF. The chain carries TRBV14 and TRBJ1-1, with a weak D call TRBD1 (6 bases). The CDR3 is 14 residues long. The germline V and J ends were trimmed by 4 bases and 5 bases, with 14 bases remaining between them. CDR1 and CDR2 (germline): SGHDN, FVKESK.

V is TRBV27 and J is TRBJ1-1, with unresolved D. The CDR3 sequence is 18 residues long. From germline, CDR1 is MNHEY and CDR2 SMNVEV (reference sequence). V dropped 6 bases and J dropped 1 base, with 24 bases sitting between them. The CDR3 spells CASSVLRPSGLKNTEAFF. In nucleotides, the CDR3 is TGTGCCAGCAGCGTATTACGTCCCTCCGGGTTGAAGAACACTGAAGCTTTCTTT.

At least ten counts were recorded for this clonotype. The V call is TRBV20-1, the J call TRBJ2-2, with 11 bases that match TRBD2. Trimming took 3 bases from V and 7 from J; bases not matched to a gene: 10. Germline assignment: CDR1 DFQATT and CDR2 SNEGSKA (reference sequence). The CDR3 runs 16 residues. CDR3 nucleotides: TGCAGTGCTAGGCGTTCACTAGCGGGAGTTAACGGGGAGCTGTTTTTT. It is translated as CSARRSLAGVNGELFF.

In this sample, this clonotype turned up many times. CDR3 sequence: CASSSIGSGELFF. CDR3 sequence (DNA): TGTGCCAGCAGTTCAATAGGCTCCGGGGAGCTGTTTTTT. This chain links TRBV6-1 with TRBJ2-2; the D is unclear. The CDR3 is 13 residues long. Germline CDR1 is MNHNS and CDR2 is SASEGT. V lost 5 bases, J lost 6 bases, and 10 bases lay in between.

The sample holds many counts of this clonotype. This chain connects TRBV7-2 to TRBJ2-5; D is undetermined. This CDR3 is built from 14 residues. The V and J ends lost 2 bases and 0 bases respectively, with 7 bases between them. CDR1 is SGHTA and CDR2 is FQGNSA in the germline V gene. The CDR3 sequence is CASSLRQYQETQYF. The CDR3 nucleotides are TGTGCCAGCAGCTTACGGCAGTACCAAGAGACCCAGTACTTC.

The chain carries TRBV7-3 and TRBJ2-3, with 9 bases lining up with TRBD2. CDR1 and CDR2 from the germline V gene are SGHTA and FQGTGA. Germline trimming cut 1 base from V and 6 bases from J; bases unmatched to any gene: 8. CDR3 length: 16 residues. The CDR3 DNA is TGTGCCAGCAGCTTAAGGGCGGGGGGGCCTATGGATACGCAGTATTTT. Protein sequence: CASSLRAGGPMDTQYF.

The chain has TRBV5-1 and TRBJ1-2, with 10 nucleotides matching TRBD1. The V gene's germline CDR1 is SGHRS and CDR2 YFSETQ. This CDR3 is built from 15 residues. V shed 2 bases and J 8 bases; nucleotides not matched to a gene: 9. The CDR3 loop is CASSFAGQGMEGYTF. CDR3 coding DNA: TGCGCCAGCAGCTTTGCGGGACAGGGGATGGAGGGCTACACCTTC.

On this clonotype itself: A much larger clone differs from this one at a single base, so this may be a read error. V and J are TRBV7-2 and TRBJ2-4; the match to TRBD2 covers 11 bases. The V gene's germline CDR1 is SGHTA and CDR2 FQGNSA. This CDR3 comprises 15 residues. CDR3 sequence (DNA): TGTGCCAGCAGCGCAGACGGGACTAGCGGTAACATTCTGTACTTC. Translation gives CASSADGTSGNILYF.

This clonotype was seen at least ten times. The chain employs TRBV29-1 and TRBJ2-3; 10 bases line up with TRBD2. In germline, CDR1 is SQVTM, CDR2 ANQGSEA. The CDR3 consists of 14 residues. The trim removed 1 base at V and 3 bases at J, leaving 1 base unmatched. CDR3 DNA: TGCAGCGTTGAAGGTAGCGGGAGGACAGATACGCAGTATTTT. It encodes CSVEGSGRTDTQYF.

The sample holds many counts of this clonotype. The chain's CDR3 is CASSNAMDNTNPYEQYF. The CDR3 DNA reads as TGTGCCAGCAGTAACGCCATGGACAATACCAATCCCTACGAGCAGTACTTC. This chain links TRBV28 with TRBJ2-7; possibly TRBD1 for D (5 bases). Between the trimmed V and J ends, which lost 5 bases and 2 bases, there was a span of 22 bases. The CDR3 totals 17 residues. CDR1 is MDHEN, CDR2 SYDVKM, per germline.

The sample holds a few counts of this clonotype. V is TRBV7-2 and J is TRBJ1-1; TRBD1 is a possible D gene (5 bases). CDR1 SGHTA and CDR2 FQGNSA come from the germline V gene. V was trimmed by 2 bases and J by 4 bases, leaving 17 bases between them. The CDR3 has 16 residues. CDR3 loop: CASSLNRRGTGTEAFF. In DNA, the CDR3 is TGTGCCAGCAGCTTAAACAGGAGGGGAACGGGCACTGAAGCTTTCTTT.